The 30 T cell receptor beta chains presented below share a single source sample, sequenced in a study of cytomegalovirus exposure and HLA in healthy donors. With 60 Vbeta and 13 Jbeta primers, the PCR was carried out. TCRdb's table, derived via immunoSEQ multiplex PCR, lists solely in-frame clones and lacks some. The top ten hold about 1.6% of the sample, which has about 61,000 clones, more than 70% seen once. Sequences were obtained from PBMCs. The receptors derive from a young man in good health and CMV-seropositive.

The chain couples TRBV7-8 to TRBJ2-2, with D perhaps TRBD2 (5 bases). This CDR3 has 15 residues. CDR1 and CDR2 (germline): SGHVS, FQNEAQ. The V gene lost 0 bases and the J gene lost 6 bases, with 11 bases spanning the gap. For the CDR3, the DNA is TGTGCCAGCAGCTTAGCGCTAGGAGCGGCCGGGGAGCTGTTTTTT. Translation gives CASSLALGAAGELFF.

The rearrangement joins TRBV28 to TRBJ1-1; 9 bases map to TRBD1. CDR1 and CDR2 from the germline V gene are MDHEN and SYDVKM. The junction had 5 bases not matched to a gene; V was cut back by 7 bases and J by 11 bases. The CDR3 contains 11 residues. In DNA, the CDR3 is TGTGCCAGCAAGGGACAGGGCGGCGCTTTCTTT. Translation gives CASKGQGGAFF.

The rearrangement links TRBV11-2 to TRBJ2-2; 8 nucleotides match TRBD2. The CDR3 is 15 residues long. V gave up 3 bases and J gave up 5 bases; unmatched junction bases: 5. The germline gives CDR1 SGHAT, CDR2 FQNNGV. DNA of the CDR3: TGTGCCAGCAGCTTTTTAGCGGGACGGACCGGGGAGCTGTTTTTT. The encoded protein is CASSFLAGRTGELFF.

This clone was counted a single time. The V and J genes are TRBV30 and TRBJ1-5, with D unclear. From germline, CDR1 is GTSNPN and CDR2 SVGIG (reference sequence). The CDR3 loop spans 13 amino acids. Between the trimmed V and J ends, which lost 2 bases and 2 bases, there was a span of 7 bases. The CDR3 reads CAWSLEGNQPQHF. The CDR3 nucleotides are TGTGCCTGGAGTTTAGAGGGCAATCAGCCCCAGCATTTT.

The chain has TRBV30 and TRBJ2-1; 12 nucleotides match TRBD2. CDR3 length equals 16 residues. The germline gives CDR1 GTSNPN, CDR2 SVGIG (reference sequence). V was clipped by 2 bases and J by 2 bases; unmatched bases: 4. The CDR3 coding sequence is TGTGCCTGGAGTAGGGCTAGCGGGAGGGCCTACAATGAGCAGTTCTTC. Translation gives CAWSRASGRAYNEQFF.

The CDR3 spells CASSALAGVDTDTQYF. The CDR3 DNA follows: TGTGCCAGCAGCGCGCTAGCGGGGGTTGACACAGATACGCAGTATTTT. The chain carries TRBV9 and TRBJ2-3, with TRBD2 matching 10 bases. This CDR3 region has 16 residues. V shed 3 bases and J 2 bases; nucleotides not matched to a gene: 6. Germline V lookup: CDR1 SGDLS, CDR2 YYNGEE.

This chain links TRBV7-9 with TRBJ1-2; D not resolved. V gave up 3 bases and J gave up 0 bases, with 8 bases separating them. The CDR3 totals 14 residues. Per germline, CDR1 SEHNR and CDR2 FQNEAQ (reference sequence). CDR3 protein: CASSFGGTNYGYTF. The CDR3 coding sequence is TGTGCCAGCAGCTTTGGCGGCACTAACTATGGCTACACCTTC.

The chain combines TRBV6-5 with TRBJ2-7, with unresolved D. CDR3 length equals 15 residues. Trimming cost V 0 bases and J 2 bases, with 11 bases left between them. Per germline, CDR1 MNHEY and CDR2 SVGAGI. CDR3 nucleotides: TGTGCCAGCAGTTACTCTTTGACGGGTACCTACGAGCAGTACTTC. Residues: CASSYSLTGTYEQYF.

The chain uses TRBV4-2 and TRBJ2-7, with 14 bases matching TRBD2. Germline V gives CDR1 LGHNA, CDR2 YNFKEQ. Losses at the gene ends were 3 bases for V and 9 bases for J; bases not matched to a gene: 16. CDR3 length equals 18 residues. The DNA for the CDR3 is TGTGCCAGCAGCCAGGAAGCCACCGGGACTAGCGGGAGAGGGGTGCAGTACTTC. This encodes CASSQEATGTSGRGVQYF.

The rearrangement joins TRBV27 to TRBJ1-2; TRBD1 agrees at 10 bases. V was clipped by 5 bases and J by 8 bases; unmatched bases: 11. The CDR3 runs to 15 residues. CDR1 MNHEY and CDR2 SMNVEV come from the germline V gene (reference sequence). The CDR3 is CASSPIRVTGGGYTF. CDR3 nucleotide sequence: TGTGCCAGCAGTCCCATACGCGTGACAGGGGGCGGCTACACCTTC.

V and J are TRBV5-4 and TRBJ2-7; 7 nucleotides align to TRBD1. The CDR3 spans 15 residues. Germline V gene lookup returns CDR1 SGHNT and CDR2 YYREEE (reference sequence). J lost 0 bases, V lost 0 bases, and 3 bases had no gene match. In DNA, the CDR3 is TGTGCCAGCAGCTTGGCAGGGGGTAGCTCCTACGAGCAGTACTTC. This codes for CASSLAGGSSYEQYF.

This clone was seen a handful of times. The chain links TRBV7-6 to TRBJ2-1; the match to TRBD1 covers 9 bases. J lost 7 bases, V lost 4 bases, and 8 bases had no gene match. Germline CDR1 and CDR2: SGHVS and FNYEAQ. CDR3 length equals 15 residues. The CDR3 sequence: CASSSRYGTGNEQFF. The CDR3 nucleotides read TGTGCCAGCAGCTCCCGTTACGGGACAGGGAATGAGCAGTTCTTC.

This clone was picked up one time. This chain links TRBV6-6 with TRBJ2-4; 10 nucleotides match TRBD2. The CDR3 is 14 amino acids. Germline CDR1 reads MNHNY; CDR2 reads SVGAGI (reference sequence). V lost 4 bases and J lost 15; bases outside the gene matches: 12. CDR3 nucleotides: TGTGCCAGCAGTTCCGGGGGACTAGCGAGCCTGCGGTACTTC. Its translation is CASSSGGLASLRYF.

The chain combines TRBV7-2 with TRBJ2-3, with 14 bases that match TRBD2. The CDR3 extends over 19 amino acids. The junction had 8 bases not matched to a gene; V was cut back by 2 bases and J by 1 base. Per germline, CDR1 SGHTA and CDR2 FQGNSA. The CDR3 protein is CASSLPGTSGSYGTDTQYF. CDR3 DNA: TGTGCCAGCAGCTTACCAGGGACTAGCGGGAGTTACGGCACAGATACGCAGTATTTT.

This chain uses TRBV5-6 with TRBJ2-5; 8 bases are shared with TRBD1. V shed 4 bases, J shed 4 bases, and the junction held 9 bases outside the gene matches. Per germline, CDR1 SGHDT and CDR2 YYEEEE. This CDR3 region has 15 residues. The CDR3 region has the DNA TGTGCCAGCAGCCCTCGGACAGGGAAGGCAGAGACCCAGTACTTC. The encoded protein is CASSPRTGKAETQYF.

CDR3 sequence: CASSQPRLAGGWNEQFF. CDR3 in DNA: TGCGCCAGCAGCCAGCCCCGACTAGCGGGAGGTTGGAATGAGCAGTTCTTC. The V gene is TRBV4-1, the J gene TRBJ2-1; 13 bases agree with TRBD2. CDR1 MGHRA and CDR2 YSYEKL come from the germline V gene. The CDR3 has 17 amino acids. V lost 3 bases to trimming and J lost 7 bases; unmatched junction nucleotides: 9.

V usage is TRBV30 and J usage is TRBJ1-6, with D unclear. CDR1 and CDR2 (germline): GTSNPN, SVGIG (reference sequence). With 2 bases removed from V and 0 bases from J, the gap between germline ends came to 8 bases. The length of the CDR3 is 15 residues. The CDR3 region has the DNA TGTGCCTGGAGTAGAGGGAGCTCCTATAATTCACCCCTCCACTTT. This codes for CAWSRGSSYNSPLHF.

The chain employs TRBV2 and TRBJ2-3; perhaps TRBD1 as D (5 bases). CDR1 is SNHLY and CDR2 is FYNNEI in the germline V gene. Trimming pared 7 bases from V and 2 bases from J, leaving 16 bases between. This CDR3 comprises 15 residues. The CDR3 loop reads CASKVGQVPTDTQYF. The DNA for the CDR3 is TGTGCCAGCAAAGTGGGGCAGGTGCCCACAGATACGCAGTATTTT.

Here the CDR3 reads CASRYRDYEQYF. The CDR3 bases are TGCGCCAGCAGATATAGGGACTACGAGCAGTACTTC. This rearrangement joins TRBV5-1 to TRBJ2-5; D not certain. TRBJ2-7 matches the DNA end more closely, so the J call is doubtful. The CDR3 is 12 amino acids. Looked up from germline, CDR1 is SGHRS and CDR2 is YFSETQ.

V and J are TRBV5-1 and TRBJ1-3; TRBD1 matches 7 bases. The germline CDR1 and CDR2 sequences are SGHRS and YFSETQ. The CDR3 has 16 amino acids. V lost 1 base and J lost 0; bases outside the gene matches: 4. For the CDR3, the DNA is TGCGCCAGCAGCTTGTGGGGACAGTACTCTGGAAACACCATATATTTT. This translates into CASSLWGQYSGNTIYF.

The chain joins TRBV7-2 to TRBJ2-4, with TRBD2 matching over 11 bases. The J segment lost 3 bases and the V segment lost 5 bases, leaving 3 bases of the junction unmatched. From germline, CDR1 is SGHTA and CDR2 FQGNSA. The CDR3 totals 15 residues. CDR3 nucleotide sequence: TGTGCCAGCAGCCGTAGCGGGAGGGGCAAAAACATTCAGTACTTC. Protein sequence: CASSRSGRGKNIQYF. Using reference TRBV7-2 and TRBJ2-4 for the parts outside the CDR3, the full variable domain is GAGVSQSPSNKVTEKGKDVELRCDPISGHTALYWYRQSLGQGLEFLIYFQGNSAPDKSGLPSDRFSAERTGGSVSTLTIQRTQQEDSAVYLCASSRSGRGKNIQYFGAGTRLSVL.

Written as DNA, the CDR3 is TGCGCCAGCAGCTTGGATTCTTCAGAGGGCACAGATACGCAGTATTTT. Protein sequence: CASSLDSSEGTDTQYF. The rearrangement joins TRBV5-1 to TRBJ2-3, with D uncertain. Germline CDR1 and CDR2: SGHRS and YFSETQ. V lost 0 bases, J lost 1 base, and 12 bases lay in between. This CDR3 region has 16 residues.

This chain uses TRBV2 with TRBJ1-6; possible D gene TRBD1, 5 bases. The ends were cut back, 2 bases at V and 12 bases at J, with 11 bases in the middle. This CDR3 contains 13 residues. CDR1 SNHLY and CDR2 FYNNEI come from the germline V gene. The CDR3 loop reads CASSERRDGPLHF. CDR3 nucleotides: TGTGCCAGCAGTGAACGCAGGGATGGACCCCTCCACTTT.

The CDR3 spells CASSGRDNSYEQYF. CDR3 nucleotides: TGTGCCAGCAGCGGCCGGGACAACTCCTACGAGCAGTACTTC. This chain links TRBV9 with TRBJ2-7, with D possibly matching TRBD1 (6 bases). CDR1 and CDR2 from the germline V gene are SGDLS and YYNGEE. There are 14 residues in the CDR3. V lost 3 bases and J 0 bases, leaving 10 bases between the germline ends.

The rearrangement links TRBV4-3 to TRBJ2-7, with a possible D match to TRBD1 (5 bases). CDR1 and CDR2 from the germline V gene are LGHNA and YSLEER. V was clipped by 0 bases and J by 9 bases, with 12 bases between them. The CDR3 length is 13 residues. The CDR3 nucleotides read TGCGCCAGCAGCCAAGATTGGGGCGGCGGGCAGTACTTC. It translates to CASSQDWGGGQYF.

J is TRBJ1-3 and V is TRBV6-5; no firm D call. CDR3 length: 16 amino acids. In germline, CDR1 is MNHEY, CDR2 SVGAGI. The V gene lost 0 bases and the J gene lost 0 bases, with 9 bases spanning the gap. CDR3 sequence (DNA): TGTGCCAGCAGTTACTCGCAGCGGGCCTCTGGAAACACCATATATTTT. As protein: CASSYSQRASGNTIYF.

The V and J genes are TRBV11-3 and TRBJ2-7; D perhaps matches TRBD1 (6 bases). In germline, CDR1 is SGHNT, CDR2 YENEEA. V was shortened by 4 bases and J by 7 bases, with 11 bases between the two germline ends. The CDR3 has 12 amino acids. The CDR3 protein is CASSSQGGEQYF. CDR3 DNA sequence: TGTGCCAGCAGCTCACAGGGCGGGGAGCAGTACTTC.

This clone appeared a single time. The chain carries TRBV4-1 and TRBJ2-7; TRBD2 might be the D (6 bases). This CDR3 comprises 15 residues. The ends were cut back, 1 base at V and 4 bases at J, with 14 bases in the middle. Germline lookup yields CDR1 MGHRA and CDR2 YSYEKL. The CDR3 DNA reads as TGCGCCAGCAGCCAAGCCCGGGGGATAAGATACGAGCAGTACTTC. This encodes CASSQARGIRYEQYF.

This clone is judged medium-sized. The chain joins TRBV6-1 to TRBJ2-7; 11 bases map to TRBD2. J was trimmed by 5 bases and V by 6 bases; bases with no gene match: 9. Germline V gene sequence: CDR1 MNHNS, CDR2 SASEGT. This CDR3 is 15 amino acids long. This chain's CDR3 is CASSPIAGGTDEQYF. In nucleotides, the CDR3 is TGTGCCAGCAGCCCCATAGCGGGAGGGACAGACGAGCAGTACTTC.

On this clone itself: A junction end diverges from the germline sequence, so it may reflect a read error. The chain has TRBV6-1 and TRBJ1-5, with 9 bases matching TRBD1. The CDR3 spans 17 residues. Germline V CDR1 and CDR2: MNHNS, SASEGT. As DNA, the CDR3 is TGTGCCATCAGTGAGTCAACGGGACAGGGATATGAACAGCCCCAGCATTTT. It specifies CAISESTGQGYEQPQHF.